At least ten counts were recorded for the clone carrying this T cell receptor (beta chain). This record belongs to a study of spatial heterogeneity in lung cancer. Study background: The study observed each unique TCR and UMI combination more than ten times on average in raw reads.

Each TCR cDNA molecule carried a unique molecular identifier. TCRdb used MiXCR to reprocess the 5' RACE reads, holding one entry per CDR3 protein. Of 75,000 or so distinct CDR3 sequences listed, under 8.5% are singletons. Indicated time point: sample taken at primary tumor resection. Between the trimmed V and J ends, which lost 4 bases and 10 bases, there was a span of 14 bases. Germline loops: CDR1 SNHLY, CDR2 FYNNEI. This CDR3 comprises 13 residues. This chain uses TRBV2 with TRBJ2-1, with D tentatively TRBD1 or TRBD2 (5 bases each). Sample: PBMCs, taken at surgery. This sequence originates from a male donor with early-stage non-small cell lung cancer. CDR3 loop: CASSASLRGEQFF. In DNA, the CDR3 is TGTGCCAGCAGTGCTTCCCTGAGGGGCGAGCAGTTCTTC.